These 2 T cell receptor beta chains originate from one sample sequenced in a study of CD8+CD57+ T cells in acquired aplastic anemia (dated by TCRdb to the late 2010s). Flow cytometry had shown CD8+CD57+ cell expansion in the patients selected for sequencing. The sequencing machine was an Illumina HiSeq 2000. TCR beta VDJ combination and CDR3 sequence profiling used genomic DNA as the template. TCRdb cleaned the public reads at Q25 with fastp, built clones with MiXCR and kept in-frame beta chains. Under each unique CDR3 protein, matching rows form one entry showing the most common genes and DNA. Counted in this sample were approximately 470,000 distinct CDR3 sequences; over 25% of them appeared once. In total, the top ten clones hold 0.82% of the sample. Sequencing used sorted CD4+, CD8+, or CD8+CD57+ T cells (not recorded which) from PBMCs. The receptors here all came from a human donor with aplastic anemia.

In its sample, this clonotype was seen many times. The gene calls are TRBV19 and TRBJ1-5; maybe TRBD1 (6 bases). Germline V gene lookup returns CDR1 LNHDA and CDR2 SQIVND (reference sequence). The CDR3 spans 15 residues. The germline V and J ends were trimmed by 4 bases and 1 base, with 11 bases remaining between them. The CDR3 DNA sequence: TGTGCCAGTAGTAGCATGAGGGGGAGCAATCAGCCCCAGCATTTT. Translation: CASSSMRGSNQPQHF.

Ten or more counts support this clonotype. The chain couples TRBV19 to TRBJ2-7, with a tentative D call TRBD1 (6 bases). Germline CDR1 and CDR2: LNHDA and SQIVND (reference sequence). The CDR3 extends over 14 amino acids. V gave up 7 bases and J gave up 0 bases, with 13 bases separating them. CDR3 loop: CASMVGRGSYEQYF. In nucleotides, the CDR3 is TGTGCCAGTATGGTTGGCAGGGGCTCCTACGAGCAGTACTTC. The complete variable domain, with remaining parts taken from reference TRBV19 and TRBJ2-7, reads DGGITQSPKYLFRKEGQNVTLSCEQNLNHDAMYWYRQDPGQGLRLIYYSQIVNDFQKGDIAEGYSVSREKKESFPLTVTSAQKNPTAFYLCASMVGRGSYEQYFGPGTRLTVT.